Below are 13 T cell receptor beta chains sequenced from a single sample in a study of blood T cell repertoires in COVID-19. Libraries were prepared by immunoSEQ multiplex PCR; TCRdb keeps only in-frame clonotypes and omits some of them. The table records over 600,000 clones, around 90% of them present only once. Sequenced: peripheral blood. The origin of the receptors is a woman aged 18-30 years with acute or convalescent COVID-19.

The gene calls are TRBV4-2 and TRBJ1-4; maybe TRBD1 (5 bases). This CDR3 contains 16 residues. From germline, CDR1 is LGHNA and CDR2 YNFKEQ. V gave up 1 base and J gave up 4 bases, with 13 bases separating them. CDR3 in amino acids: CASSQAVGGGNEKLFF. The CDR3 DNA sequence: TGTGCCAGCAGCCAAGCTGTCGGGGGGGGTAATGAAAAACTGTTTTTT.

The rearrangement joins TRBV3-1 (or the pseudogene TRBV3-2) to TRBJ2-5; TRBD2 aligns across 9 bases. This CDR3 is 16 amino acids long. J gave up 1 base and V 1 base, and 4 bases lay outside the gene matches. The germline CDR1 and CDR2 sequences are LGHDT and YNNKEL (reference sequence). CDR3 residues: CASSQGGAGGQETQYF. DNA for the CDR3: TGTGCCAGCAGCCAAGGCGGAGCGGGGGGCCAAGAGACCCAGTACTTC.

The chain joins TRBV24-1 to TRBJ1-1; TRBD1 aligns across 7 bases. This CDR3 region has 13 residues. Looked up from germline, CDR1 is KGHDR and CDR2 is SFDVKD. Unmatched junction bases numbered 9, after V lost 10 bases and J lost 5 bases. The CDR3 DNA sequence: TGTGCCACGAGGGGGCGGAGGGGAACTGAAGCTTTCTTT. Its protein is CATRGRRGTEAFF.

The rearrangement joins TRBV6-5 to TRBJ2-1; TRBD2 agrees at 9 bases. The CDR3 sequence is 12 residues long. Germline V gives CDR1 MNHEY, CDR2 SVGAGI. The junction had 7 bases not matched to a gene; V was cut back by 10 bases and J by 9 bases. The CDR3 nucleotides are TGTGCCACTCTGGGCGGGGGGGCTGAGCAGTTCTTC. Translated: CATLGGGAEQFF.

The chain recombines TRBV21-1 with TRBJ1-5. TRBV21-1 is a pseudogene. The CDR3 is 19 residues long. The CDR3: CASSKGRGFDPYPHQPQHF. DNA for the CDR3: TGTGCCAGCAGCAAAGGGCGGGGATTTGACCCATACCCACATCAGCCCCAGCATTTT.

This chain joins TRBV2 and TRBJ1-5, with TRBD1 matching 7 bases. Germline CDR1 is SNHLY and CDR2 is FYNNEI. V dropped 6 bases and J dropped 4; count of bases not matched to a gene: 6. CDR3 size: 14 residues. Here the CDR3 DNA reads TGTGCCAGCAGAAAGGGGGCTCTAAATCAGCCCCAGCATTTT. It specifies CASRKGALNQPQHF.

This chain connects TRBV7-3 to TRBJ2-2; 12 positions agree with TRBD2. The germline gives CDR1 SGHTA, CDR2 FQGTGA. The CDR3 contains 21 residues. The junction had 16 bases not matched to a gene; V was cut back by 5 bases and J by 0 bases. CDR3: CASSPQGIGLAGPANTGELFF. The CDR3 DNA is TGTGCCAGCAGCCCCCAAGGAATAGGACTAGCGGGACCTGCGAACACCGGGGAGCTGTTTTTT. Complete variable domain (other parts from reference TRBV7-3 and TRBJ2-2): GAGVSQTPSNKVTEKGKYVELRCDPISGHTALYWYRQSLGQGPEFLIYFQGTGAADDSGLPNDRFFAVRPEGSVSTLKIQRTERGDSAVYLCASSPQGIGLAGPANTGELFFGEGSRLTVL.

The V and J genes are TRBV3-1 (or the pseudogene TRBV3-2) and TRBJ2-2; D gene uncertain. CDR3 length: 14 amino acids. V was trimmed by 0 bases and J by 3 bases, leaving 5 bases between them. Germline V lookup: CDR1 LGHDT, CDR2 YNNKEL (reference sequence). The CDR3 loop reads CASSQDSYTGELFF. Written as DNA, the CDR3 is TGTGCCAGCAGCCAAGACTCGTACACCGGGGAGCTGTTTTTT.

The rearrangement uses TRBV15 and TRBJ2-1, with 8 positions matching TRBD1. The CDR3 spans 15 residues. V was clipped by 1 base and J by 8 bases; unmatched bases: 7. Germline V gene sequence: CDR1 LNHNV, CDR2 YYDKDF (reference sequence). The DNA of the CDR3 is TGTGCCACCAGCAGAGCCCCGGGACAGGACCATGAGCAGTTCTTC. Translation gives CATSRAPGQDHEQFF. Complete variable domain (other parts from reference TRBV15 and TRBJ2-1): DAMVIQNPRYQVTQFGKPVTLSCSQTLNHNVMYWYQQKSSQAPKLLFHYYDKDFNNEADTPDNFQSRRPNTSFCFLDIRSPGLGDTAMYLCATSRAPGQDHEQFFGPGTRLTVL.

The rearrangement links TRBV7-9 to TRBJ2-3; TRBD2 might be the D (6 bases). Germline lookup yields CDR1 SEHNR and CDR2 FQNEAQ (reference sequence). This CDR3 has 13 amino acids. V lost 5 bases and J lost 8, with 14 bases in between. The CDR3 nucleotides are TGTGCCAGCAGCCCCTCGGGGACTGGTACGCAGTATTTT. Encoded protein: CASSPSGTGTQYF.

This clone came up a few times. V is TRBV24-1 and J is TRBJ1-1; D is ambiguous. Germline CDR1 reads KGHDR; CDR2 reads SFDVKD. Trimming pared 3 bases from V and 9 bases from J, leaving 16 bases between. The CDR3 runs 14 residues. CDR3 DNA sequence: TGTGCCACCAGTGATACTCGAGACCGAGGCCAAGCTTTCTTT. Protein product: CATSDTRDRGQAFF.

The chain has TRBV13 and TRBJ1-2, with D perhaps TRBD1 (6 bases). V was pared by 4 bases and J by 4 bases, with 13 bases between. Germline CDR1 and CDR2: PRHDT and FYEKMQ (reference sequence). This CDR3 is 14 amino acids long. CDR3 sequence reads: CASSSLQGSYGYTF. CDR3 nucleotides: TGTGCCAGCAGCTCATTACAGGGCTCCTATGGCTACACCTTC.

The CDR3 region is CASNKQGGTYEQYF. The CDR3, as DNA: TGTGCCAGCAACAAACAGGGAGGGACCTACGAGCAGTACTTC. V usage is TRBV6-5 and J usage is TRBJ2-7; D possibly corresponds to TRBD2 (7 bases). Trimming shortened V by 7 bases and J by 2 bases, and 15 bases separated the two germline ends. Germline CDR1 MNHEY, CDR2 SVGAGI. The length of the CDR3 is 14 residues.